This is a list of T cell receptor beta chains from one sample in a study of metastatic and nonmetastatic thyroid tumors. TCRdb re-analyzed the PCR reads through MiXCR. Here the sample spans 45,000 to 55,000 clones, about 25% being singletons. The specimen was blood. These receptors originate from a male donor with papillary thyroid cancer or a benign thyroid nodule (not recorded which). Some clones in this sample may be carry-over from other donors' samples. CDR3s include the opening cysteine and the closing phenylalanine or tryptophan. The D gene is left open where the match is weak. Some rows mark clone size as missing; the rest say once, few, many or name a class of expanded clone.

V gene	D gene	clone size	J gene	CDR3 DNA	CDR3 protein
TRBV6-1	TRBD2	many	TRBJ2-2	TGTGCCAGCAGTGAAGCTAGCGGGAGCACCGGGGAGCTGTTTTTT	CASSEASGSTGELFF
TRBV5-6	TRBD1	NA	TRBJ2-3	TGTGCCAGCAGCGTGGGGGCCAGGGGGCCAGATACGCAGTATTTT	CASSVGARGPDTQYF
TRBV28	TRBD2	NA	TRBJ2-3	TGTGCCAGCAAGTCGGCGGGAGTGAACACAGATACGCAGTATTTT	CASKSAGVNTDTQYF
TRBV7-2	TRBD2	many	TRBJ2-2	TGTGCCAGCAGATTAGGGCTAGCGGAGACCGGGGAGCTGTTTTTT	CASRLGLAETGELFF
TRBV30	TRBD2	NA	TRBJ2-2	TGTGCCTGGAGTCGGGAGGGAGAACCTTCGTGGGTCGGGGAGCTGTTTTTT	CAWSREGEPSWVGELFF
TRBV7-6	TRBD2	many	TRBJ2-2	TGTGCCAGCAGCTTAACTAGCGGGGACACCGGGGAGCTGTTTTTT	CASSLTSGDTGELFF
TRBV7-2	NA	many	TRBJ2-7	TGTGCCAGCAGCCCCCACCCTTGGAGCTCCTACGAGCAGTACTTC	CASSPHPWSSYEQYF
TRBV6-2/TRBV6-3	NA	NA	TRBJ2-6	TGTGCCAGCCTCATAGGGTATTCTGGGGCCAACGTCCTGACTTTC	CASLIGYSGANVLTF
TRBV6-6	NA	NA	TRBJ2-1	TGTGCCAGCAGTTACTCTTTTGGCAATGAGCAGTTCTTC	CASSYSFGNEQFF
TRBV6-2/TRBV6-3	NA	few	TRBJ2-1	TGTGCCAGCAGTTACTCGTTCCAGGGGGGGCAGTTCTTC	CASSYSFQGGQFF
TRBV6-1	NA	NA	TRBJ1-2	TGTGCCAGCACAGGCGGCCTTGGTAGCTATGGCTACACCTTC	CASTGGLGSYGYTF
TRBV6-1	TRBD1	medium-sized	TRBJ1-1	TGTGCCAGCAGTTTGACCAGGGGGAGGACTGAAGCTTTCTTT	CASSLTRGRTEAFF
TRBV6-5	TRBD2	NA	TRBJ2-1	TGTGCCAGCAGTCCGGGACTAGCGGGAGAGGTGTGGTACAATGAGCAGTTCTTC	CASSPGLAGEVWYNEQFF
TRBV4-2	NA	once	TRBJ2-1	TGTGCCAGCAGCCAAGAAATCCGGGGCTACAATGAGCAGTTCTTC	CASSQEIRGYNEQFF
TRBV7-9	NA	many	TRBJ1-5	TGTGCCAGCAGTGGGGGTAGCAATCAGCCCCAGCATTTT	CASSGGSNQPQHF
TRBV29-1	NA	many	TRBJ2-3	TGCAGCGTCGGAACGGGGACCACAGATACGCAGTATTTT	CSVGTGTTDTQYF
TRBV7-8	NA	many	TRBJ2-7	TGTGCCAGCAGCAGCTTCGGTCCTGAGCAGTACTTC	CASSSFGPEQYF
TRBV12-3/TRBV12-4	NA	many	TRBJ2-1	TGTGCCAGCAGTTTGGGGGGAATGGGGAACAATGAGCAGTTCTTC	CASSLGGMGNNEQFF
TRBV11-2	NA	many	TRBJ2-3	TGTGCCAGCAGCTTAGCTGTTACAGGAGATACGCAGTATTTT	CASSLAVTGDTQYF
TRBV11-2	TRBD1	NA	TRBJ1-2	TGTACCAGCAGCTTAGGAGGTGGACGGACAGGGGAATATGGCTACACCTTC	CTSSLGGGRTGEYGYTF
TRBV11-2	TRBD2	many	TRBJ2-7	TGTGCCAGCAGCTTTCTTAGCGGGGGCTCCTACGAGCAGTACTTC	CASSFLSGGSYEQYF
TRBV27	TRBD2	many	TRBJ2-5	TGTGCCAGCAGTGGCGGGACTAGCGGGAGGATGACTTTGGGAGAGACCCAGTACTTC	CASSGGTSGRMTLGETQYF